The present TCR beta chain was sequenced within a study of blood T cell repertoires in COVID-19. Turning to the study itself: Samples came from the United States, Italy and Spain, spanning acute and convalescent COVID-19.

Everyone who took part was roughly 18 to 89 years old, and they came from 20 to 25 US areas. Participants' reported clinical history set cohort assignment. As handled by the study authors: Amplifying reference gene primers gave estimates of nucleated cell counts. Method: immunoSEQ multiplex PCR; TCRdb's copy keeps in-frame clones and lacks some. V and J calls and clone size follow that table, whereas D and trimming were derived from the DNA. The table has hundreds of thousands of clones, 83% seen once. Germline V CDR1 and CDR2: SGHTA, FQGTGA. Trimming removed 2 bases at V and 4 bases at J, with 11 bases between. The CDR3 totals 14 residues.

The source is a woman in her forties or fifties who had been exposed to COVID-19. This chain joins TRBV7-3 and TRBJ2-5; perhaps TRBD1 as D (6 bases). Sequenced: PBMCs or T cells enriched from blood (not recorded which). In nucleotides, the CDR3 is TGTGCCAGCAGCTTAGGCGTCAGGGGAGAGACCCAGTACTTC. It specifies CASSLGVRGETQYF.